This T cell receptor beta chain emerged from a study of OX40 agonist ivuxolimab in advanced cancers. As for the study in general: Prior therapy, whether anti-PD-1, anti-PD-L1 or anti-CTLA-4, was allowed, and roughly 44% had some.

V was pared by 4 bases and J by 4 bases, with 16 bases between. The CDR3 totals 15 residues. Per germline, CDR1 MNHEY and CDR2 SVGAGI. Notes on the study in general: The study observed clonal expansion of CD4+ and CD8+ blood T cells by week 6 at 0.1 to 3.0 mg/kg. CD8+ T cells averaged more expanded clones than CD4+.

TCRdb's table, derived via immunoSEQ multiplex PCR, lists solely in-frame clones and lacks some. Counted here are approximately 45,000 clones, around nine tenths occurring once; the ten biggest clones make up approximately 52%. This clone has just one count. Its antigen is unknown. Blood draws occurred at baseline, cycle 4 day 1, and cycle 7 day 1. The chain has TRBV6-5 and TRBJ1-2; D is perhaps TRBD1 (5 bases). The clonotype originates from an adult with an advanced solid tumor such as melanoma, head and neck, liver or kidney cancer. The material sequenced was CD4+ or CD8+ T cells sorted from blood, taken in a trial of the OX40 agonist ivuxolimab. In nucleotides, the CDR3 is TGTGCCAGCAGTTCCGATGGGACTTCCCCCTATGGCTACACCTTC. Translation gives CASSSDGTSPYGYTF.